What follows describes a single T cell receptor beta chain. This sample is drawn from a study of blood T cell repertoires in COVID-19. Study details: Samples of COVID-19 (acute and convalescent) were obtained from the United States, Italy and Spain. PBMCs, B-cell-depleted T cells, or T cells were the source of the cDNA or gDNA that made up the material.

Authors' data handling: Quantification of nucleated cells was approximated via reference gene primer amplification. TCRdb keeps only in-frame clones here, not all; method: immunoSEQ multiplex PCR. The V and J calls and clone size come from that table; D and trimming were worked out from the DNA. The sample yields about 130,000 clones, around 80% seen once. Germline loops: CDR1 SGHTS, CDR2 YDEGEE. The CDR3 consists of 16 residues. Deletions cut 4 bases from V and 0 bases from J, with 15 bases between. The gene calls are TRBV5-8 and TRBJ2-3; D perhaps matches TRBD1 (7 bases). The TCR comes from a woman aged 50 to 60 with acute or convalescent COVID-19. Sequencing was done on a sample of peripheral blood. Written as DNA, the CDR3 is TGTGCCAGCAGCATAGGGCGGGACAGAAGCACAGATACGCAGTATTTT. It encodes CASSIGRDRSTDTQYF.